Only a few counts were recorded for the clone carrying this T cell receptor (beta chain). Its antigen is not identified. The sample is drawn from a study of T cell repertoires in cytomegalovirus infection. Background on the study: Based on public TCR beta signatures, there were indications of CMV infection and of a matching HLA type.

Notes on the study in general: The study found HLA-C-restricted CMV-specific TCR beta clonotypes dominating the ex vivo response. CMV carriers with the relevant HLA were identified by cumulative public TCR beta family frequency.

V lost 1 base to trimming and J lost 9 bases, with 13 bases between them. The CDR3 runs to 14 residues. Per the germline V gene, CDR1 is SEHNR and CDR2 is FQNEAQ (reference sequence). TCRdb passed the reads through MiXCR, listing each CDR3 protein once. The table includes over 150,000 distinct CDR3 sequences, about 18% detected once. The chain combines TRBV7-9 with TRBJ2-1; possible D gene TRBD1, 7 bases. The sequenced sample consisted of CD8+ T cells from PBMCs. This receptor was identified in a human donor in good health (CMV status not recorded). Some clones in this sample may be carry-over from other donors' samples. CDR3 nucleotide sequence: TGTGCCAGCAGCTTAGTCCAGGGGGAGGCTGAGCAGTTCTTC. Residues: CASSLVQGEAEQFF. The variable domain in full, with the rest retrieved from reference TRBV7-9 and TRBJ2-1, is DTGVSQNPRHKITKRGQNVTFRCDPISEHNRLYWYRQTLGQGPEFLTYFQNEAQLEKSRLLSDRFSAERPKGSFSTLEIQRTEQGDSAMYLCASSLVQGEAEQFFGPGTRLTVL.